These T cell receptor beta chains were read from a single sample in a study of shared clonotypes between healthy human individuals. TCRdb's copy holds only in-frame clones and misses some; the assay was immunoSEQ multiplex PCR. This table has 450,000 to 650,000 clones, around 78% appearing once. The material sequenced was PBMCs. These TCRs come from a woman between 40 and 55 years old in good health. Some clones in this sample may be carry-over from other donors' samples. Each CDR3 is given with its conserved first and last residue. D genes are given only for firm matches. Clone size appears in some rows only: once, few, many, or a class for an expanded clone.

j_call,v_call,d_call,clone_size,cdr3_nt,cdr3_aa
TRBJ2-1,TRBV4-1,NA,NA,TGCGCCAGCAGCCTGAGGGGACTGCGCCTTAATGAGCAGTTCTTC,CASSLRGLRLNEQFF
TRBJ2-7,TRBV27,NA,NA,TGTGCCAGCAGTCCACGCATCTCCTACGAGCAGTACTTC,CASSPRISYEQYF
TRBJ2-7,TRBV28,NA,NA,TGTGCCAGCAGTTTATACGGGAGAGGCTACGAGCAGTACTTC,CASSLYGRGYEQYF
TRBJ2-2,TRBV2,NA,NA,TGTGCCAGCAGTTATCACACCGGGGAGCTGTTTTTT,CASSYHTGELFF
TRBJ1-2,TRBV7-3,NA,NA,TGTGCCAGCAGCCCTGCTGGGCAGGGAGATGGCTACACCTTC,CASSPAGQGDGYTF
TRBJ2-2,TRBV7-9,TRBD2,NA,TGTGCCAGCAGCCCAATGCGGGGGATGGCCGGGGAGCTGTTTTTT,CASSPMRGMAGELFF
TRBJ2-7,TRBV28,TRBD2,NA,TGTGCCAGCAGCCCACCCAGGGAGGGGGGGGGACTAGCGCACTTC,CASSPPREGGGLAHF
TRBJ2-7,TRBV28,TRBD2,NA,TGTGCCAGCAGCTCTAGCGGGAGTCGGTACGAGCAGTACTTC,CASSSSGSRYEQYF
TRBJ1-2,TRBV30,NA,NA,TGTGCCTGGAGTGCGGCCCTCGGCTACACCTTC,CAWSAALGYTF
TRBJ2-7,TRBV15,NA,NA,TGTGCCACCAGCAGGTGGGACCTCTCCTACGAGCAGTACTTC,CATSRWDLSYEQYF
TRBJ1-5,TRBV6-1,NA,NA,TGTGCCAGCAGTGTAGCAGGGGTCAATCAGCCCCAGCATTTT,CASSVAGVNQPQHF
TRBJ2-1,TRBV5-1,TRBD2,NA,TGCGCCAGCAGCTTGGGTGGTAGCGGGAGGTCTAATGAGCAGTTCTTC,CASSLGGSGRSNEQFF
TRBJ2-3,TRBV4-3,NA,NA,TGCGCCAGCAGCCAAGATGGGACGTCTAGCACAGATACGCAGTATTTT,CASSQDGTSSTDTQYF
TRBJ1-1,TRBV5-6,NA,NA,TGTGCCAGCAGCCCCTATGGACAGTATAAGGAAGCTTTCTTT,CASSPYGQYKEAFF
TRBJ2-7,TRBV5-4,NA,NA,TGTGCCAGCAGCTTTGATCCGGGTCAGGTCGAGCAGTACTTC,CASSFDPGQVEQYF
TRBJ1-1,TRBV2,NA,NA,TGTGCCAGCAGTGAATACGATGGAGGGGGTGAAGCTTTCTTT,CASSEYDGGGEAFF
TRBJ2-5,TRBV18,NA,NA,TGTGCCAGCTCACCAAAAAGCGGCAGCCAAGAGACCCAGTACTTC,CASSPKSGSQETQYF
TRBJ2-1,TRBV7-9,NA,NA,TGTGCCAGCAGCGATAGCGAAGTCCCATACAATGAGCAGTTCTTC,CASSDSEVPYNEQFF
TRBJ2-7,TRBV7-9,NA,many,TGTGCCAGCAGCCCCCAGGTGGGTCACGAGCAGTACTTC,CASSPQVGHEQYF
TRBJ2-7,TRBV29-1,TRBD2,NA,TGCAGCGTTGACGGGGGGTTCGGGGGAGCGGGATCCTACGAGCAGTACTTC,CSVDGGFGGAGSYEQYF
TRBJ1-4,TRBV15,NA,NA,TGTGCCACCAGCAGAGATTCTGGGGGAGAAAAACTGTTTTTT,CATSRDSGGEKLFF
TRBJ2-1,TRBV18,NA,NA,TGTGCCAGCTCACAGGACATCTACAATGAGCAGTTCTTC,CASSQDIYNEQFF
TRBJ1-4,TRBV30,NA,NA,TGTGCCTGGAGTAAGGGACCGAGGCATGAAAAACTGTTTTTT,CAWSKGPRHEKLFF
TRBJ2-1,TRBV19,TRBD2,once,TGTGCCAGTAACGGACTAGCCGACAATGAGCAGTTCTTC,CASNGLADNEQFF
TRBJ2-1,TRBV2,NA,NA,TGTGCCAGCAGTGAAGCGCTCTTAATCGCCTATAATGAGCAGTTCTTC,CASSEALLIAYNEQFF
TRBJ1-5,TRBV9,TRBD1,few,TGTGCCAGCAGCGTAGATGCAGGGGGCGGTCAGCCCCAGCATTTT,CASSVDAGGGQPQHF
TRBJ2-5,TRBV5-1,NA,NA,TGCGCCAGCAGCTTGGTGTCCGGGCGGGAGACCCAGTACTTC,CASSLVSGRETQYF
TRBJ1-2,TRBV28,NA,NA,TGTGCCAGCAGTTACCCACACAGGTCCTATGGCTACACCTTC,CASSYPHRSYGYTF
TRBJ2-2,TRBV4-2,NA,few,TGTGCCAGCAGCCATTGGTCGGCGGGACGGATTACTCCGAACACCGGGGAGCTGTTTTTT,CASSHWSAGRITPNTGELFF
TRBJ2-7,TRBV11-2,NA,NA,TGTGCCAGCAGCCTGGGGGTGGGGACGCATTTC,CASSLGVGTHF
TRBJ2-3,TRBV5-4,NA,few,TGTGCCAGCAGCTTGGGCGGACAGACAGATACGCAGTATTTT,CASSLGGQTDTQYF
TRBJ2-7,TRBV2,NA,NA,TGTGCCAGCAGCCCCACCGGGACACCCTACTTC,CASSPTGTPYF
TRBJ2-7,TRBV6-6,NA,NA,TGTGCCAGCAGTTATATGCGGGGCTCCTACGAGCAGTACTTC,CASSYMRGSYEQYF
TRBJ2-1,TRBV21-1,NA,NA,TGTGCCAGCAGCACCCGGACTAGCGGCGAGCAGTTCTTC,CASSTRTSGEQFF
TRBJ2-2,TRBV4-3,TRBD2,NA,TGCGCCAGCAGCCAAGTGGCGGGAGGCCGGCCCGGGGAGCTGTTTTTT,CASSQVAGGRPGELFF
TRBJ2-5,TRBV4-1,TRBD2,NA,TGCGCCAGCAGCCCAGGGACTAGCGGGAGTAGGGAGACCCAGTACTTC,CASSPGTSGSRETQYF
TRBJ2-3,TRBV10-1,NA,few,TGCGCCAGCAGTGAGTCCTGCGGAGGGGGAACAGATACGCAGTATTTT,CASSESCGGGTDTQYF
TRBJ1-1,TRBV9,NA,many,TGTGCCAGCAGCGTAGGGCAAAGAGACACTGAAGCTTTCTTT,CASSVGQRDTEAFF
TRBJ1-2,TRBV19,NA,NA,TGTGCCAGTACCCTGGGAATTAACTATGGCTACACCTTC,CASTLGINYGYTF
TRBJ1-1,TRBV5-4,NA,few,TGTGCCAGCAGCTTCCCTAAGGCAGGATCGATCACTGAAGCTTTCTTT,CASSFPKAGSITEAFF
TRBJ2-7,TRBV18,TRBD1,few,TGTGCCAGCTCAGGGGACAGCTCCTACGAGCAGTACTTC,CASSGDSSYEQYF
TRBJ2-2,TRBV7-9,NA,NA,TGTGCCAGCAGCCACGACACGAACACCGGGGAGCTGTTTTTT,CASSHDTNTGELFF
TRBJ1-5,TRBV18,NA,NA,TGTGCCAGCTCACCATCCCCCGACCCTGGACAGCCCCAGCATTTT,CASSPSPDPGQPQHF
TRBJ2-7,TRBV19,NA,NA,TGTGCCAGTAGGGCTCTCTCCGGGTGGGAGCAGTACTTC,CASRALSGWEQYF
TRBJ2-1,TRBV5-4,TRBD2,few,TGTGCCAGCAGCTTAGAGCGGGAGTCGTGGAATGAGCAGTTCTTC,CASSLERESWNEQFF